A selection of T cell receptor beta chains follows, all from one sample in a study of shared clonotypes between healthy human individuals. TCRdb's copy holds only in-frame clones and misses some; the assay was immunoSEQ multiplex PCR. The table shows approximately 2.5 million clones, with more than 80% occurring only once. Sequenced: naive CD4+ T cells sorted from blood. Source of these receptors: a young man in good health. CDR3s include the opening cysteine and the closing phenylalanine or tryptophan. Each record gives: D gene, V gene, J gene, clone size, CDR3 protein, CDR3 DNA. A D gene is named only where the DNA matches it firmly. Part of the rows lack a size; the others show once, few, many or a class for expanded clones.

-,TRBV19,TRBJ2-1,-,CASSISRWINEQFF,TGTGCCAGTAGTATTAGCCGTTGGATTAATGAGCAGTTCTTC
-,TRBV5-1,TRBJ2-5,-,CASSLGSSQETQYF,TGCGCCAGCAGCTTGGGTAGCAGCCAAGAGACCCAGTACTTC
-,TRBV18,TRBJ1-4,-,CASSHNGDSNEKLFF,TGTGCCAGCTCGCACAACGGGGATTCTAATGAAAAACTGTTTTTT
TRBD1,TRBV6-5,TRBJ2-7,-,CASSKTGYYEQYF,TGTGCCAGCAGTAAGACAGGGTACTACGAGCAGTACTTC
TRBD1,TRBV5-6,TRBJ1-2,few,CASSPGQNYGYTF,TGTGCCAGCAGCCCGGGACAGAACTATGGCTACACCTTC
-,TRBV7-2,TRBJ2-6,-,CASSTWPTSGANVLTF,TGTGCCAGCAGCACCTGGCCGACCTCTGGGGCCAACGTCCTGACTTTC
-,TRBV5-4,TRBJ2-7,-,CASSPQASYEQYF,TGTGCCAGCAGCCCCCAAGCCTCCTACGAGCAGTACTTC
-,TRBV6-1,TRBJ1-3,-,CASSESRGVTIYF,TGTGCCAGCAGTGAATCAAGGGGTGTCACCATATATTTT
-,TRBV7-3,TRBJ1-1,-,CASSMTGNTEAFF,TGTGCCAGCAGCATGACAGGGAACACTGAAGCTTTCTTT
TRBD2,TRBV27,TRBJ2-7,-,CASSQGLGAREQYF,TGTGCCAGCAGTCAGGGACTAGGAGCGCGTGAGCAGTACTTC
-,TRBV10-3,TRBJ2-1,-,CAIGTSYNEQFF,TGTGCCATCGGGACTTCTTACAATGAGCAGTTCTTC
-,TRBV7-2,TRBJ2-2,-,CASSRNGPRGTGELFF,TGTGCCAGCAGCCGGAATGGCCCCCGGGGAACCGGGGAGCTGTTTTTT
-,TRBV4-1,TRBJ2-7,-,CASSQDLQTPYEQYF,TGCGCCAGCAGCCAAGATCTACAGACCCCCTACGAGCAGTACTTC
-,TRBV30,TRBJ2-7,-,CAWSGRENDYEQYF,TGTGCCTGGAGTGGACGGGAGAACGACTACGAGCAGTACTTC
-,TRBV6-5,TRBJ2-1,-,CASSPQGFEQFF,TGTGCCAGCAGCCCACAGGGTTTTGAGCAGTTCTTC
-,TRBV7-2,TRBJ1-5,-,CASTNLPGAGNQPQHF,TGTGCCAGCACCAATCTCCCGGGGGCGGGCAATCAGCCCCAGCATTTT
TRBD2,TRBV30,TRBJ2-7,-,CAWSEPLGRALRYEQYF,TGTGCCTGGAGCGAACCTCTCGGGAGGGCGCTGAGGTACGAGCAGTACTTC
TRBD2,TRBV5-1,TRBJ2-1,-,CASSLAGERTNEQFF,TGCGCCAGCAGCTTAGCGGGGGAGCGGACCAATGAGCAGTTCTTC
-,TRBV2,TRBJ2-3,-,CASSEADKSGYTQYF,TGTGCCAGCAGTGAAGCCGATAAAAGCGGGTATACGCAGTATTTT
TRBD2,TRBV28,TRBJ2-1,-,CASSVPLAGVIEQFF,TGTGCCAGCAGTGTCCCTCTAGCGGGGGTTATTGAGCAGTTCTTC
-,TRBV6-5,TRBJ1-2,-,CASSAEGDGYTF,TGTGCCAGCAGTGCGGAAGGGGATGGCTACACCTTC
-,TRBV15,TRBJ2-7,-,CATSRDSTSYEQYF,TGTGCCACCAGCAGGGACAGCACCTCCTACGAGCAGTACTTC
-,TRBV6-5,TRBJ1-2,-,CASSMDSNYGYTF,TGTGCCAGCAGTATGGACAGTAACTATGGCTACACCTTC
-,TRBV13,TRBJ1-2,-,CASSLEGLKGYGYTF,TGTGCCAGCAGCTTAGAAGGCCTGAAGGGCTATGGCTACACCTTC
TRBD1,TRBV19,TRBJ2-7,-,CASSPYLRQGTYEQYF,TGTGCCAGTAGTCCATATTTGAGACAGGGGACCTACGAGCAGTACTTC
TRBD1,TRBV5-1,TRBJ1-5,few,CASSLGGTGASQPQHF,TGCGCCAGCAGCTTGGGAGGGACAGGGGCGAGTCAGCCCCAGCATTTT
-,TRBV30,TRBJ2-2,-,CAWSAFPQGENTGELFF,TGTGCCTGGAGTGCTTTTCCCCAGGGTGAGAACACCGGGGAGCTGTTTTTT
-,TRBV11-2,TRBJ2-3,-,CASSLGDTQYF,TGTGCCAGCAGCTTAGGGGATACGCAGTATTTT